These 10 T cell receptor beta chains originate from one sample sequenced in a study of blood T cell repertoires in COVID-19. Only in-frame clones appear in the TCRdb table, and some are missing; sequencing was by immunoSEQ multiplex PCR. The table records roughly 350,000 clones, 85% to 90% of them present only once. The sequenced sample consisted of peripheral blood. These receptors originate from a woman in her fifties or sixties with COVID-19, enrolled during active disease.

The chain employs TRBV3-1 (or the pseudogene TRBV3-2) and TRBJ2-1, with D maybe TRBD2 (6 bases). Germline CDR1 reads LGHDT; CDR2 reads YNNKEL (reference sequence). The V and J ends lost 4 bases and 5 bases respectively, with 12 bases between them. There are 14 residues in the CDR3. The CDR3 is CASSRPGLHNEQFF. In nucleotides, the CDR3 is TGTGCCAGCAGCCGCCCGGGACTCCACAATGAGCAGTTCTTC.

The chain couples TRBV19 to TRBJ1-5; TRBD1 matches at 7 bases. Germline trimming cut 3 bases from V and 6 bases from J; bases unmatched to any gene: 8. From germline, CDR1 is LNHDA and CDR2 SQIVND (reference sequence). The CDR3 extends over 15 amino acids. This chain's CDR3 is CASSIRRQGGQPQHF. CDR3 bases: TGTGCCAGTAGTATCCGGCGACAGGGAGGTCAGCCCCAGCATTTT.

This clone was picked up one time. The chain couples TRBV18 to TRBJ2-1; TRBD1 might be the D (5 bases). Trimming removed 2 bases from V and 9 bases from J, with 11 bases in between. CDR1 is KGHSH and CDR2 is LQKENI in the germline V gene. The CDR3 length is 13 residues. The CDR3 is CASSPVDSVEQFF. The DNA for the CDR3 is TGTGCCAGCTCACCAGTCGACAGCGTTGAGCAGTTCTTC.

Turning to this clone: Other DNA sequences in this specimen translate into the identical CDR3. CDR3 region: CASSQGTVNYGYTF. The CDR3 DNA reads as TGTGCCAGCAGCCAAGGGACAGTTAACTATGGCTACACCTTC. The rearrangement joins TRBV3-1 (or the pseudogene TRBV3-2) to TRBJ1-2; a weak D match, TRBD1 (6 bases). The CDR3 totals 14 residues. With 1 base removed from V and 1 base from J, the gap between germline ends came to 7 bases. Per the germline V gene, CDR1 is LGHDT and CDR2 is YNNKEL (reference sequence).

The chain links TRBV27 to TRBJ2-7; 7 nucleotides match TRBD1. Germline trimming cut 5 bases from V and 2 bases from J; bases unmatched to any gene: 9. Germline CDR1 MNHEY, CDR2 SMNVEV (reference sequence). This CDR3 contains 15 residues. For the CDR3, the DNA is TGTGCCAGCAGTCACCGACAGGGCCGGACCTACGAGCAGTACTTC. Protein: CASSHRQGRTYEQYF.

This chain connects TRBV18 to TRBJ1-2; 9 positions match TRBD1. Germline-derived CDR1 and CDR2 are KGHSH and LQKENI. This CDR3 is 15 amino acids long. J lost 2 bases, V lost 3 bases, and 4 bases had no gene match. Written as DNA, the CDR3 is TGTGCCAGCTCACCGAACGGACAGGGGAACTATGGCTACACCTTC. As protein: CASSPNGQGNYGYTF.

This clone was observed a few times. The V and J genes are TRBV24-1 and TRBJ1-3; the match to TRBD1 covers 10 bases. Trimming took 3 bases from V and 2 from J; bases not matched to a gene: 3. Germline V gene sequence: CDR1 KGHDR, CDR2 SFDVKD. The CDR3 runs to 16 residues. CDR3 bases: TGTGCCACCAGTGATCCCGGGACAGGGGCTGGAAACACCATATATTTT. Translation gives CATSDPGTGAGNTIYF.

In its sample, this clone was seen a few times. The genes are TRBV6-5 and TRBJ2-1; 9 bases agree with TRBD2. Germline trimming cut 8 bases from V and 1 base from J; bases unmatched to any gene: 6. Looked up from germline, CDR1 is MNHEY and CDR2 is SVGAGI. This CDR3 spans 15 amino acids. The CDR3 loop is CASRSGRHSYNEQFF. For the CDR3, the DNA is TGTGCCAGCCGAAGCGGGAGGCATTCCTACAATGAGCAGTTCTTC.

This chain connects TRBV4-3 to TRBJ2-3; TRBD2 matches 16 bases. Germline CDR1 LGHNA, CDR2 YSLEER. The CDR3 spans 19 residues. The V gene end was trimmed by 5 bases and the J gene end by 5 bases; junction bases not matched to a gene: 13. The chain's CDR3 is CASSLLGTSGRAGGDTQYF. The CDR3 DNA sequence: TGCGCCAGCAGCTTGTTGGGGACTAGCGGGAGGGCCGGTGGAGATACGCAGTATTTT.

The chain has TRBV25-1 and TRBJ1-1; possible D gene TRBD1, 5 bases. The V gene's germline CDR1 is MGHDK and CDR2 SYGVNS. The CDR3 length is 14 residues. The germline V and J ends were trimmed by 1 base and 6 bases, with 12 bases remaining between them. CDR3 in amino acids: CASSELGSGSEAFF. As DNA, the CDR3 is TGTGCCAGCAGTGAATTAGGGTCAGGGTCTGAAGCTTTCTTT.